These T cell receptor beta chains were read from a single sample in a study of shared clonotypes between healthy human individuals. Profiling relied on immunoSEQ multiplex PCR, and the TCRdb table lists in-frame clones only, not all of them. This table holds some 2,400,000 clones, 90% to 96% found once. The sequenced sample consisted of naive CD4+ T cells sorted from blood. The receptors originated from a man between 18 and 35 years old in good health. CDR3s include the opening cysteine and the closing phenylalanine or tryptophan. Fields, in order: J gene, D gene, clone size, V gene, CDR3 protein, CDR3 DNA. The D gene is left open where the match is weak. Not every row has a clone size; where given, it reads once, few, many or a size class.

J gene: TRBJ2-7
D gene: TRBD1
clone size: NA
V gene: TRBV5-1
CDR3 protein: CASSLRTGGNEQYF
CDR3 DNA: TGCGCCAGCAGCTTGCGGACAGGGGGAAACGAGCAGTACTTC

J gene: TRBJ1-6
D gene: NA
clone size: NA
V gene: TRBV5-4
CDR3 protein: CASYKSGDGSSPLHF
CDR3 DNA: TGTGCCAGCTATAAATCAGGGGATGGCTCTTCACCCCTCCACTTT

J gene: TRBJ1-1
D gene: TRBD1
clone size: NA
V gene: TRBV6-5
CDR3 protein: CASSPWDRARTEAFF
CDR3 DNA: TGTGCCAGCAGTCCCTGGGACAGGGCGAGGACTGAAGCTTTCTTT

J gene: TRBJ1-2
D gene: NA
clone size: NA
V gene: TRBV11-2
CDR3 protein: CASSPTGLYGYTF
CDR3 DNA: TGTGCCAGCAGCCCCACAGGTCTCTATGGCTACACCTTC

J gene: TRBJ2-5
D gene: TRBD2
clone size: NA
V gene: TRBV5-1
CDR3 protein: CASSFGLAGGQETQYF
CDR3 DNA: TGCGCCAGCAGCTTCGGACTAGCGGGGGGACAAGAGACCCAGTACTTC

J gene: TRBJ2-1
D gene: TRBD2
clone size: NA
V gene: TRBV10-2
CDR3 protein: CASSRGSGGTNEQFF
CDR3 DNA: TGCGCCAGCAGCCGTGGTAGCGGGGGCACCAATGAGCAGTTCTTC

J gene: TRBJ2-1
D gene: TRBD1
clone size: NA
V gene: TRBV6-5
CDR3 protein: CASSRDSNNEQFF
CDR3 DNA: TGTGCCAGCAGTCGGGACAGCAACAATGAGCAGTTCTTC

J gene: TRBJ2-7
D gene: TRBD1
clone size: NA
V gene: TRBV7-8
CDR3 protein: CASSLEGQGAYEQYF
CDR3 DNA: TGTGCCAGCAGCTTAGAGGGACAGGGGGCGTACGAGCAGTACTTC

J gene: TRBJ2-5
D gene: NA
clone size: NA
V gene: TRBV7-2
CDR3 protein: CASSLTSAQETQYF
CDR3 DNA: TGTGCCAGCAGCCTCACTAGTGCCCAAGAGACCCAGTACTTC

J gene: TRBJ1-1
D gene: TRBD1
clone size: NA
V gene: TRBV18
CDR3 protein: CASSPRDRGAEAFF
CDR3 DNA: TGTGCCAGCTCACCACGAGACAGGGGGGCTGAAGCTTTCTTT

J gene: TRBJ2-3
D gene: NA
clone size: once
V gene: TRBV2
CDR3 protein: CASRQTGTDTQYF
CDR3 DNA: TGTGCCAGCAGACAGACAGGCACAGATACGCAGTATTTT

J gene: TRBJ2-4
D gene: TRBD2
clone size: few
V gene: TRBV10-1
CDR3 protein: CASSESGGNIQYF
CDR3 DNA: TGCGCCAGCAGTGAGAGCGGGGGAAACATTCAGTACTTC

J gene: TRBJ1-3
D gene: TRBD1
clone size: NA
V gene: TRBV10-3
CDR3 protein: CAISGQGFGNTIYF
CDR3 DNA: TGTGCCATCAGTGGACAGGGCTTTGGAAACACCATATATTTT

J gene: TRBJ1-4
D gene: NA
clone size: NA
V gene: TRBV28
CDR3 protein: CASSLGLVTNEKLFF
CDR3 DNA: TGTGCCAGCAGTTTAGGTTTGGTAACTAATGAAAAACTGTTTTTT

J gene: TRBJ1-1
D gene: NA
clone size: few
V gene: TRBV18
CDR3 protein: CASSPRVGTEAFF
CDR3 DNA: TGTGCCAGCTCACCACGGGTGGGCACTGAAGCTTTCTTT

J gene: TRBJ1-5
D gene: NA
clone size: once
V gene: TRBV19
CDR3 protein: CASSIASTHNQPQHF
CDR3 DNA: TGTGCCAGTAGTATAGCGTCAACCCACAATCAGCCCCAGCATTTT

J gene: TRBJ1-1
D gene: NA
clone size: NA
V gene: TRBV13
CDR3 protein: CASSLQGNTEAFF
CDR3 DNA: TGTGCCAGCAGCTTACAGGGGAACACTGAAGCTTTCTTT

J gene: TRBJ1-5
D gene: NA
clone size: NA
V gene: TRBV7-9
CDR3 protein: CASSSTDGTGNQPQHF
CDR3 DNA: TGTGCCAGCAGCTCGACGGATGGAACGGGTAATCAGCCCCAGCATTTT

J gene: TRBJ2-7
D gene: NA
clone size: NA
V gene: TRBV7-2
CDR3 protein: CASSFISGLESYEQYF
CDR3 DNA: TGTGCCAGCAGCTTTATTTCGGGGCTCGAGTCCTACGAGCAGTACTTC

J gene: TRBJ2-7
D gene: NA
clone size: NA
V gene: TRBV6-1
CDR3 protein: CASSLTGYEQYF
CDR3 DNA: TGTGCCAGCAGTCTGACAGGCTACGAGCAGTACTTC

J gene: TRBJ1-4
D gene: NA
clone size: NA
V gene: TRBV4-2
CDR3 protein: CASSQYEKLFF
CDR3 DNA: TGTGCCAGCAGCCAGTACGAAAAACTGTTTTTT

J gene: TRBJ1-2
D gene: NA
clone size: NA
V gene: TRBV6-6
CDR3 protein: CASSYGQGAYGYTF
CDR3 DNA: TGTGCCAGCAGTTACGGGCAGGGAGCCTATGGCTACACCTTC

J gene: TRBJ2-7
D gene: NA
clone size: once
V gene: TRBV28
CDR3 protein: CASSHRRGGVGEQYF
CDR3 DNA: TGTGCCAGCAGTCACCGGAGAGGCGGTGTAGGGGAGCAGTACTTC